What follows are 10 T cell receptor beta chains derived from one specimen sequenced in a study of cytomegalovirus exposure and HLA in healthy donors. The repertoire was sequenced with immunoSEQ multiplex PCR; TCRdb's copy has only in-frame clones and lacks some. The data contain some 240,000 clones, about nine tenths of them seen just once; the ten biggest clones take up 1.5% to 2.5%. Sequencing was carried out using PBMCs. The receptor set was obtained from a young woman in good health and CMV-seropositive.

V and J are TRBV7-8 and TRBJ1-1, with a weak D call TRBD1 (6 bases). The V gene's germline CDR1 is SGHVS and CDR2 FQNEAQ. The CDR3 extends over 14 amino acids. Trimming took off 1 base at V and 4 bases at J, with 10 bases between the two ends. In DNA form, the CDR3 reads TGTGCCAGCAGCTTAGAGGGACATTCCACTGAAGCTTTCTTT. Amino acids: CASSLEGHSTEAFF.

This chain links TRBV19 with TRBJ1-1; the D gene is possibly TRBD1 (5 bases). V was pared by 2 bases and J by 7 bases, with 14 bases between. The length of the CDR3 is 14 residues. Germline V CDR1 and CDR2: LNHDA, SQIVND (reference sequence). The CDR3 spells CASSILGGDNEAFF. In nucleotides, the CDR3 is TGTGCCAGTAGTATACTGGGGGGGGATAATGAAGCTTTCTTT.

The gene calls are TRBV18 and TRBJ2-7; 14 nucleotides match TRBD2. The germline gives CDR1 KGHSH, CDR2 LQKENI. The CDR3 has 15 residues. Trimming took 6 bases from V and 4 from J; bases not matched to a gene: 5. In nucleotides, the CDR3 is TGTGCCAGCTCCCTTCGGACTAGCGGGAGGTACGAGCAGTACTTC. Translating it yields CASSLRTSGRYEQYF.

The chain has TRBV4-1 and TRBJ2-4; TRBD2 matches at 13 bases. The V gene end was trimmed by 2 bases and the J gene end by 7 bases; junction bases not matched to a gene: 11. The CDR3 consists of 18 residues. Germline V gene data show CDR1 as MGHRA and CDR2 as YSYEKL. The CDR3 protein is CASSQTPGLAGFGNIQYF. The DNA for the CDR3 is TGCGCCAGCAGCCAAACTCCGGGACTAGCGGGGTTCGGCAACATTCAGTACTTC.

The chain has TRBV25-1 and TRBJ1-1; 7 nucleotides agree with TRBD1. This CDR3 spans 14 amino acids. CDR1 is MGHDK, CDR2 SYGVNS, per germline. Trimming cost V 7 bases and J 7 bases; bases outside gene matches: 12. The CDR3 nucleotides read TGTGCCAGCAATCAGCGGGGGACAGACCGTGAAGCTTTCTTT. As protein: CASNQRGTDREAFF.

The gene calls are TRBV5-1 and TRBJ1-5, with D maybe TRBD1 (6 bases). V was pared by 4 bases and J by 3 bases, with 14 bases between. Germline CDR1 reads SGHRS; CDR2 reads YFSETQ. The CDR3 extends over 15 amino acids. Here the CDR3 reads CASSPGAGANQPQHF. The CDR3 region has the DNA TGCGCCAGCAGCCCGGGGGCGGGGGCCAATCAGCCCCAGCATTTT.

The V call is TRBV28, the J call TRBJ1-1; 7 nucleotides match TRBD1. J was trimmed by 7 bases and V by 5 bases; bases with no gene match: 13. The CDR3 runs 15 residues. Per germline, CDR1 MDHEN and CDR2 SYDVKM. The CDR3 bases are TGTGCCAGCAGTGTGGGATACGGGACAGCGGGTGAAGCTTTCTTT. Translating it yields CASSVGYGTAGEAFF.

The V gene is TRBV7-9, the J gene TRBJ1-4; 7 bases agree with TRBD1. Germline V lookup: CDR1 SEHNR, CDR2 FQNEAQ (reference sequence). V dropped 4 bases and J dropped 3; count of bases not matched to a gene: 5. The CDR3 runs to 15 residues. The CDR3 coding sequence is TGTGCCAGCAGCTCGACCGGGACAGCTAATGAAAAACTGTTTTTT. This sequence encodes CASSSTGTANEKLFF.

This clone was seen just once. CDR3 protein: CASSYRGSQETQYF. The CDR3 DNA reads as TGTGCCAGCAGTTACCGCGGGAGCCAAGAGACCCAGTACTTC. V is TRBV6-6 and J is TRBJ2-5; TRBD2 aligns across 7 bases. The trim removed 2 bases at V and 1 base at J, leaving 1 base unmatched. Germline V CDR1 and CDR2: MNHNY, SVGAGI (reference sequence). The CDR3 extends over 14 amino acids.

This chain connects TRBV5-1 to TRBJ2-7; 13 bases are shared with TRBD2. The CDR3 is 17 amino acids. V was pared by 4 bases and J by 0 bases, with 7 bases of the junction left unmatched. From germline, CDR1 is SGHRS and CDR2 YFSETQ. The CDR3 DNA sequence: TGCGCCAGCAGCAAGGGGACTAGCGGGGCACTCTCCTACGAGCAGTACTTC. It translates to CASSKGTSGALSYEQYF.